This entry features one TCR beta chain sequence. The data were produced by immunoSEQ multiplex PCR, yet TCRdb's version contains in-frame clones alone and is incomplete. The profile shows 2 million to 2.5 million clones, just under 95% of them singletons. V was cut by 0 bases and J by 1 base, with 19 bases left in between. The CDR3 sequence is 19 residues long. Germline V gene lookup returns CDR1 SGHNT and CDR2 YYREEE (reference sequence). The source of the sample is a study of shared clonotypes between healthy human individuals. Sequencing was performed on naive CD4+ T cells from PBMCs. Subset given: CD45RA+ positively selected. The chain carries TRBV5-4 and TRBJ2-2; a weak D match, TRBD1 (5 bases). The TCR was taken from a man aged 18 to 35 in good health. Some clones in this sample may be carry-over from other donors' samples. The CDR3 loop is CASSLAKGYGRLNTGELFF. CDR3 nucleotide sequence: TGTGCCAGCAGCTTGGCCAAGGGGTACGGCCGGCTGAACACCGGGGAGCTGTTTTTT.